This T cell receptor beta chain was observed in a study of early T cells in non-severe SARS-CoV-2 infection. TCRdb fed the 5' RACE reads into MiXCR, producing one record per CDR3 protein. The data hold roughly 80,000 distinct CDR3 sequences, with 15% to 20% observed a single time. This clonotype turned up a few times. This receptor was obtained from an adult who was a healthcare worker with PCR-confirmed SARS-CoV-2 infection or an uninfected control (not recorded which). Sample: whole blood.

The CDR3 region is CASSLEGQDFPQYF. The CDR3 region has the DNA TGTGCCAGCAGCTTAGAGGGACAGGACTTTCCCCAGTACTTC. V gene TRBV7-9 combines with J gene TRBJ2-5; 8 bases are a match to TRBD1. CDR1 and CDR2 from the germline V gene are SEHNR and FQNEAQ (reference sequence). This CDR3 contains 14 residues. Trimming removed 1 base from V and 9 bases from J; junction bases left unmatched: 7.